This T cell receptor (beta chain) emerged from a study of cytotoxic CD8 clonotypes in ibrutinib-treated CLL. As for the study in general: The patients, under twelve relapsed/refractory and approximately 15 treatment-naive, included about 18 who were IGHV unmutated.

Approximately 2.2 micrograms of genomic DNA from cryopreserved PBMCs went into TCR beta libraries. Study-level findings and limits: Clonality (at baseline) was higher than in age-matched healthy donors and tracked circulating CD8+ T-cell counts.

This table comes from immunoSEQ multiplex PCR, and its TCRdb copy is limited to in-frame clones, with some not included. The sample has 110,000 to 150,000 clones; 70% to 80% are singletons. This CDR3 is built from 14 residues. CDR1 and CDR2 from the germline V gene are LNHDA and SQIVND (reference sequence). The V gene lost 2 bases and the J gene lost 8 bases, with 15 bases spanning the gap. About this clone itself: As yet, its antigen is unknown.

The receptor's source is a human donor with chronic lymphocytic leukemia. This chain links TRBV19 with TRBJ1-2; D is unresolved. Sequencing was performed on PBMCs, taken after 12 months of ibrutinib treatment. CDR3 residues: CASSIRVRVGGYTF. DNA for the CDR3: TGTGCCAGTAGTATAAGGGTGAGGGTCGGGGGCTACACCTTC. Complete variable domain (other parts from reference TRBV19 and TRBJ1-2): DGGITQSPKYLFRKEGQNVTLSCEQNLNHDAMYWYRQDPGQGLRLIYYSQIVNDFQKGDIAEGYSVSREKKESFPLTVTSAQKNPTAFYLCASSIRVRVGGYTFGSGTRLTVV.